The T cell receptor (beta chain) described here comes from a study of blood T cells in healthy people across ages. Next came a second PCR, run for roughly 6 to 11 cycles, which used a sample-barcoded 5' primer along with a J-beta primer mix. TCRdb reprocessed the 5' RACE reads via MiXCR and lists one record per CDR3 protein. The sample contains about 1.5 million distinct CDR3 sequences, 42% of which appear only once. From germline, CDR1 is SNHLY and CDR2 FYNNEI. The CDR3 totals 12 residues. The V end was cut by 7 bases, the J end by 3 bases, with 10 bases between. The sample consisted of blood. The origin of this receptor is a woman aged 18-35 years in good health. The chain uses TRBV2 and TRBJ2-7; tentatively, D is TRBD1 (5 bases). The CDR3 here is CASTDKVYEQYF. For the CDR3, the DNA is TGTGCCAGCACGGACAAAGTCTACGAGCAGTACTTC. The whole variable domain, remainder taken from reference TRBV2 and TRBJ2-7, is EPEVTQTPSHQVTQMGQEVILRCVPISNHLYFYWYRQILGQKVEFLVSFYNNEISEKSEIFDDQFSVERPDGSNFTLKIRSTKLEDSAMYFCASTDKVYEQYFGPGTRLTVT.